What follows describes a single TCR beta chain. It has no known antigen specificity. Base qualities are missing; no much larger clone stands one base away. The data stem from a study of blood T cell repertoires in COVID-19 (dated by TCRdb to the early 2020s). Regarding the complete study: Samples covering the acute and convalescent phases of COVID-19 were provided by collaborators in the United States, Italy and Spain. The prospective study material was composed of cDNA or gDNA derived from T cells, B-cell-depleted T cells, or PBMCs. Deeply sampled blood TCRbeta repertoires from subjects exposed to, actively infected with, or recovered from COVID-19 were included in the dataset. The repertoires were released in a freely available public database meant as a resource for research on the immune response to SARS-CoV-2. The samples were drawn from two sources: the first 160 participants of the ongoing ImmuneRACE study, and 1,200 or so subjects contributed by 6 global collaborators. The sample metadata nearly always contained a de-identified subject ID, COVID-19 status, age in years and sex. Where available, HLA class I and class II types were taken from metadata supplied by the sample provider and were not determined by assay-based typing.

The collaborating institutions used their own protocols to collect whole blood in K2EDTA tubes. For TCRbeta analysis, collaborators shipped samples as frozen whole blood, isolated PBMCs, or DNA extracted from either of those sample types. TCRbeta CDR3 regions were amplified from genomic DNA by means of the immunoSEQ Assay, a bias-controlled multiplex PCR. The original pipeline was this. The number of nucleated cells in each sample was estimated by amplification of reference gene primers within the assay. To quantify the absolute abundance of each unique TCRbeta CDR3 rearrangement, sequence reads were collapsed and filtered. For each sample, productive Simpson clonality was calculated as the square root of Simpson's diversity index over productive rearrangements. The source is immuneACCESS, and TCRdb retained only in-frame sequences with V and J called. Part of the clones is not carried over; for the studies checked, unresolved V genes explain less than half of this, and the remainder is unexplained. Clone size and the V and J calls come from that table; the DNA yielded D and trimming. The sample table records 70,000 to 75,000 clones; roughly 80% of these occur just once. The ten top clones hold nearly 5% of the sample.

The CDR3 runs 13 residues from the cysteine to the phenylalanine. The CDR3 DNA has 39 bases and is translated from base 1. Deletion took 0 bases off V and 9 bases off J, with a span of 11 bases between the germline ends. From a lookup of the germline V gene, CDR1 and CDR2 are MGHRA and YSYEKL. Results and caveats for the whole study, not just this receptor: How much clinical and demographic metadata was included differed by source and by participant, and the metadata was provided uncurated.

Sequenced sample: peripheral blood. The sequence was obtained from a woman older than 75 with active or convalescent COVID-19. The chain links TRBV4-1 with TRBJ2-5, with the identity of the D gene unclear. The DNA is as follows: TGCGCCAGCAGCCAAGACCTCGGCGGTTCCCAGTACTTC. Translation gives CASSQDLGGSQYF.